The entry below describes one T cell receptor (beta chain). These data come from a study of T cell responses to AZD1222 COVID-19 vaccine. Sequencing was performed with immunoSEQ multiplex PCR; in TCRdb, only in-frame clones are kept and a portion is missing. The sample holds fewer than 120,000 clones; roughly 90% are singletons and the top ten take roughly 2.7%. The CDR3 spans 15 residues. Per the germline V gene, CDR1 is MDHEN and CDR2 is SYDVKM. V shed 5 bases and J shed 1 base, with 12 bases lying between them. This TCR was sampled from an adult who received the AZD1222 COVID-19 vaccine. Sample: peripheral blood, taken 28 days after the second AZD1222 dose. The gene calls are TRBV28 and TRBJ1-5; maybe TRBD1 (6 bases). CDR3 sequence: CASSAPDRSNQPQHF. The CDR3 DNA is TGTGCCAGCAGTGCCCCAGACAGGAGCAATCAGCCCCAGCATTTT.